Reported below is one T cell receptor beta chain. This record belongs to a study of T cell changes during pregnancy in multiple sclerosis. The repertoire was sequenced with immunoSEQ multiplex PCR; TCRdb's copy has only in-frame clones and lacks some. Of 69,000 or so clones in the sample, roughly 90% were seen once. This sample comprised CD4+ T cells from peripheral blood mononuclear cells, obtained in the third trimester of pregnancy. The clonotype was recovered from a female donor in good health, enrolled as a control in a pregnancy study.

The CDR3 sequence: CASSYSGGGQFF. In nucleotides, the CDR3 is TGTGCCAGCAGTTACTCTGGCGGCGGGCAGTTCTTC. The gene calls are TRBV6-5 and TRBJ2-1; unclear D gene. CDR1 is MNHEY, CDR2 SVGAGI, per germline. The CDR3 loop spans 12 amino acids. Deletions cut 0 bases from V and 12 bases from J, with 9 bases between.